The T cell receptor (beta chain) described here comes from a study of shared clonotypes between healthy human individuals. Study-level results: Sequencing depth was predicted to influence how clonotypes are shared among donors. Researchers sampled only blood; tissue repertoires likely differ.

The genomic DNA of each subset was split evenly across several immunoSEQ plates. The table came from immunoSEQ multiplex PCR; TCRdb's copy has only in-frame clones and leaves some out. The data contain 2,500,000 or so clones, roughly 93% of them singletons. Subsets obtained from CD4+ cells comprised CD45RA+ naive and CD45RA-negative memory cells. On this clone itself: Its antigen is unknown.

V lost 5 bases to trimming and J lost 4 bases, with 13 bases between them. CDR3 length equals 14 residues. Germline CDR1 is MNHEY and CDR2 is SMNVEV (reference sequence). This TCR derives from a young man in good health. Some clones in this sample may be carry-over from other donors' samples. Material for sequencing was naive CD4+ T cells from PBMCs. Sample subset: CD45RA+ positively selected. The rearrangement uses TRBV27 and TRBJ2-3; no reliable D call. The CDR3 coding sequence is TGTGCCAGCAGTACCCCAAAACGTTCAGATACGCAGTATTTT. Amino acids: CASSTPKRSDTQYF.